This TCR beta chain is drawn from a study of blood T cells in healthy people across ages. For the study at large: Template switching picked up about one barcoded beta molecule for each two T cells.

Combining a sample-barcoded 5' primer with a J-beta primer mix, a second PCR ran for about 7 to 11 cycles. Each CDR3 protein gets one entry after TCRdb re-called the 5' RACE reads with MiXCR. The sample consists of about 560,000 distinct CDR3 sequences, about a quarter of them appearing once. This CDR3 comprises 17 residues. CDR1 and CDR2 from the germline V gene are LGHNA and YSLEER. This sample was also put to use in a study of T cells of mothers and their children.

Sequencing was performed on blood. This chain connects TRBV4-3 to TRBJ2-1, with TRBD2 identical over 12 bases. Gene TRBJ2-7 matches the end of the DNA better, so the J call may be wrong. This receptor was identified in a boy aged 2 to 10 in good health. As DNA, the CDR3 is TGCGCCAGCAGCCAAGAGGTTAGGACTAGCGGGACCTACGAGCAGTACTTC. This codes for CASSQEVRTSGTYEQYF.